This is a list of T cell receptor beta chains from one sample in a study of shared T cell receptors in the human thymus. The data were produced by immunoSEQ multiplex PCR, yet TCRdb's version contains in-frame clones alone and is incomplete. The data contain hundreds of thousands of clones, about 87% of them singletons. These same data were also listed under a study on human thymus T cells.

Sequenced sample: thymocytes. The receptors come from a boy under two years old with a congenital heart defect. Both conserved end residues are part of each CDR3. The D gene is left open where the match is weak. For some rows the clone size is stated as once, few or many, or as a class when expanded; others skip it.

D,J,V,size,DNA,CDR3
NA,TRBJ2-7,TRBV5-1,NA,TGCGCCAGCAGCTTTCGGCGGGATTCCTACGAGCAGTACTTC,CASSFRRDSYEQYF
TRBD1,TRBJ1-4,TRBV6-5,NA,TGTGCCAGCAGTCGGGACAGCACAAATGAAAAACTGTTTTTT,CASSRDSTNEKLFF
TRBD1,TRBJ2-7,TRBV4-1,NA,TGCGCCAGCAGCCACAGCCCGGGACAGGCGTCCTACGAGCAGTACTTC,CASSHSPGQASYEQYF
NA,TRBJ1-5,TRBV6-4,NA,TGTGCCAGCAGTGACTTGATCTTCGCCCGGGACAACAATCAGCCCCAGCATTTT,CASSDLIFARDNNQPQHF
TRBD1,TRBJ2-7,TRBV27,NA,TGTGCCAGCAGTTTAGCCCACCTCAGGGGGAGCTCCTACGAGCAGTACTTC,CASSLAHLRGSSYEQYF
NA,TRBJ2-1,TRBV29-1,once,TGCAGCGTGTGGACAGTACACAATGAGCAGTTCTTC,CSVWTVHNEQFF
TRBD1,TRBJ1-3,TRBV27,NA,TGTGCCAGCAGTTTATCGGGACAGGGAAACTCTGGAAACACCATATATTTT,CASSLSGQGNSGNTIYF
NA,TRBJ2-3,TRBV4-1,NA,TGCGCCAGCAGCCAAGGAGGCCGCACAGATACGCAGTATTTT,CASSQGGRTDTQYF
NA,TRBJ1-3,TRBV27,few,TGTGCCAGCAGTTTAACAACTCCTCAGGGGAGCTCTGGAAACACCATATATTTT,CASSLTTPQGSSGNTIYF
TRBD2,TRBJ2-1,TRBV6-1,NA,TGTGCCAGCAGAGGACTAGCGAGGGATGAGCAGTTCTTC,CASRGLARDEQFF
NA,TRBJ1-1,TRBV5-1,NA,TGCGCCAGCAGCTACAGACAGAGTATGAACACTGAAGCTTTCTTT,CASSYRQSMNTEAFF
NA,TRBJ2-1,TRBV19,NA,TGTGCCAGTACCAGAACTAGGACCTACAATGAGCAGTTCTTC,CASTRTRTYNEQFF
TRBD1,TRBJ1-1,TRBV6-5,NA,TGTGCCAGCAGCCCCCCGGACAGGGAGGGGACTGAAGCTTTCTTT,CASSPPDREGTEAFF
NA,TRBJ2-5,TRBV5-4,NA,TGTGCCAGCAGCCCGTCGGCGGCGGGAGAGACCCAGTACTTC,CASSPSAAGETQYF
NA,TRBJ1-2,TRBV7-9,once,TGTGCCAGCAGCTATAAACTTGGACAGAATCGGGGTGGCTACACCTTC,CASSYKLGQNRGGYTF
NA,TRBJ2-7,TRBV5-1,NA,TGCGCCAGCAGCGTGACCCGGGCCTACGAGCAGTACTTC,CASSVTRAYEQYF
TRBD1,TRBJ1-5,TRBV4-1,once,TGCGCCAGCAGCCAAGATTATGACAGGGGTCAGCCCCAGCATTTT,CASSQDYDRGQPQHF
NA,TRBJ1-5,TRBV28,NA,TGTGCCAGCCATACTAATCTGCGTAATCAGCCCCAGCATTTT,CASHTNLRNQPQHF
NA,TRBJ2-7,TRBV7-9,NA,TGTGCCAGCAGCCGAGAGGACAGCGACAAGGCCGAGCAGTACTTC,CASSREDSDKAEQYF
NA,TRBJ1-1,TRBV4-3,NA,TGCGCCAGCAGCCAAGGGGCGGGGGAAGGTGAAGCTTTCTTT,CASSQGAGEGEAFF
TRBD2,TRBJ2-1,TRBV28,few,TGTGCCAGCAGTCCCGGGACTAGCGCACACAATGAGCAGTTCTTC,CASSPGTSAHNEQFF
NA,TRBJ2-7,TRBV14,NA,TGTGCCAGCAGCCAAGAAGGGACACACTACGAGCAGTACTTC,CASSQEGTHYEQYF
NA,TRBJ2-2,TRBV19,few,TGTGCCACTAGGGGCAGGGATCCGGCGAACACCGGGGAGCTGTTTTTT,CATRGRDPANTGELFF
NA,TRBJ1-1,TRBV14,few,TGTGCCAGCAGCCATCCCCGGGACACCGTTAACACTGAAGCTTTCTTT,CASSHPRDTVNTEAFF
NA,TRBJ2-4,TRBV11-2,NA,TGTGCCAGCAGCTTAGACGGGGGACTCCCCAAAAACATTCAGTACTTC,CASSLDGGLPKNIQYF
NA,TRBJ1-2,TRBV28,NA,TGTGCCAGCAGTTTACGTGGGGGCCCTAACTATGGCTACACCTTC,CASSLRGGPNYGYTF
TRBD2,TRBJ2-1,TRBV29-1,NA,TGCAGCGTTGAAGATCTTGGTAGCGGGAGATCTAATGAGCAGTTCTTC,CSVEDLGSGRSNEQFF
TRBD2,TRBJ2-7,TRBV15,NA,TGTGCCACCAGCACCGCAAATACTAGCGGGGGGAGCTCCTACGAGCAGTACTTC,CATSTANTSGGSSYEQYF
TRBD2,TRBJ2-4,TRBV6-5,NA,TGTGCCAGCAGTCCCCGGACTAGAAAAAACATTCAGTACTTC,CASSPRTRKNIQYF
NA,TRBJ2-5,TRBV27,NA,TGTGCCAGCAGTTCGAAAACTTACCAAGAGACCCAGTACTTC,CASSSKTYQETQYF
NA,TRBJ2-4,TRBV5-6,NA,TGTGCCAGCAGCGGTCAGAAAAACATTCAGTACTTC,CASSGQKNIQYF
NA,TRBJ2-5,TRBV5-1,NA,TGCGCCAGCAGCTTGTTAGGGGCCCCCCAAGAGACCCAGTACTTC,CASSLLGAPQETQYF
NA,TRBJ2-3,TRBV10-3,once,TGTGCCATAGGAGGAAACACAGATACGCAGTATTTT,CAIGGNTDTQYF
NA,TRBJ1-1,TRBV18,NA,TGTGCCAGCTCGCTCGCCGATTCCCTGGGCATAGACACTGAAGCTTTCTTT,CASSLADSLGIDTEAFF
NA,TRBJ1-4,TRBV4-1,few,TGCGCCAGCAGCCAACTTCGAGTAGTTTCTAATGAAAAACTGTTTTTT,CASSQLRVVSNEKLFF
TRBD1,TRBJ2-6,TRBV9,NA,TGTGCCAGCAGCAGCACAGGGGGCGCTGGATTTACTGGGGCCAACGTCCTGACTTTC,CASSSTGGAGFTGANVLTF
TRBD2,TRBJ2-5,TRBV7-2,NA,TGTGCCAGCAGCGATAATTTCAGCGGGAGGCAAGAGACCCAGTACTTC,CASSDNFSGRQETQYF
TRBD2,TRBJ2-7,TRBV27,NA,TGTGCCAGCAGTTTATCGAACGGTTCACAGCCGATAGCGGGAGGGTGGGAGCAGTACTTC,CASSLSNGSQPIAGGWEQYF
TRBD1,TRBJ2-5,TRBV27,NA,TGTGCCAGCAGCGTATACCGGGACAGGGGGCGCGGGGAGACCCAGTACTTC,CASSVYRDRGRGETQYF
NA,TRBJ1-6,TRBV6-5,once,TGTGCCAGCAGTTACAGGGGGACTTCACCCCTCCACTTT,CASSYRGTSPLHF
TRBD2,TRBJ2-1,TRBV5-6,once,TGTGCCAGCAGCCTGGCCCTGAAGCGGGGCCCCTACAATGAGCAGTTCTTC,CASSLALKRGPYNEQFF
TRBD2,TRBJ2-3,TRBV28,NA,TGTGCCAGCAGTCAGGGAGAAGGACTAGCGGGAGGTTACCACACAGATACGCAGTATTTT,CASSQGEGLAGGYHTDTQYF
TRBD1,TRBJ1-6,TRBV5-4,once,TGTGCCAGCAGCTTGAGGACAGGGAATAATTCACCCCTCCACTTT,CASSLRTGNNSPLHF
TRBD2,TRBJ2-3,TRBV7-2,NA,TGTGCCAGCAGCTTTCGGCGGGAGAATAGGATGACGGATACGCAGTATTTT,CASSFRRENRMTDTQYF
NA,TRBJ2-5,TRBV4-1,NA,TGCGCCAGCAGCCCCCCAAAAGGGCGGGGTGGAAGAGAGACCCAGTACTTC,CASSPPKGRGGRETQYF
NA,TRBJ1-5,TRBV27,once,TGTGCCAGCAGTTTCAACAGGCCCAATCAGCCCCAGCATTTT,CASSFNRPNQPQHF
NA,TRBJ1-6,TRBV28,NA,TGTGCCAGCAGTCCGCGACAGAGGCTACGATTCTCCATAATTCCCCCCTCCACTTCTAGACCCCTCCACTTT,CASSPRQRLRFSIIPPSTSRPLHF
TRBD1,TRBJ1-1,TRBV5-1,NA,TGCGCCAGCAGCATCGGGACAGGCCAGGGCACTGAAGCTTTCTTT,CASSIGTGQGTEAFF
NA,TRBJ2-7,TRBV28,once,TGTGCCAGCAGCCCCCCAGGGAAGGGACACCCTAACTACGAGCAGTACTTC,CASSPPGKGHPNYEQYF
TRBD1,TRBJ1-2,TRBV5-1,once,TGCGCCAGCGGCCCGGGACAGGACTATGGCTACACCTTC,CASGPGQDYGYTF
TRBD1,TRBJ1-2,TRBV7-3,NA,TGTGCCAGCAGCTCGGAGGGACAGGGAGATGGCTACACCTTC,CASSSEGQGDGYTF
NA,TRBJ1-4,TRBV4-2,NA,TGTGCCAGCAGCCAAGATGCACAGACCCTTAATGAAAAACTGTTTTTT,CASSQDAQTLNEKLFF
NA,TRBJ2-5,TRBV29-1,NA,TGCAGCGTTTATGGGTTTGGGGGAGGTGAGACCCAGTACTTC,CSVYGFGGGETQYF
TRBD2,TRBJ2-3,TRBV18,NA,TGTGCCAGCTCCCACACTAGCGAAACGCAGTATTTT,CASSHTSETQYF
TRBD1,TRBJ1-6,TRBV28,NA,TGTGCCAGCAGTTGGCCACCGGGGCCTGACAGGGTCTATAATTCACCCCTCCACTTT,CASSWPPGPDRVYNSPLHF